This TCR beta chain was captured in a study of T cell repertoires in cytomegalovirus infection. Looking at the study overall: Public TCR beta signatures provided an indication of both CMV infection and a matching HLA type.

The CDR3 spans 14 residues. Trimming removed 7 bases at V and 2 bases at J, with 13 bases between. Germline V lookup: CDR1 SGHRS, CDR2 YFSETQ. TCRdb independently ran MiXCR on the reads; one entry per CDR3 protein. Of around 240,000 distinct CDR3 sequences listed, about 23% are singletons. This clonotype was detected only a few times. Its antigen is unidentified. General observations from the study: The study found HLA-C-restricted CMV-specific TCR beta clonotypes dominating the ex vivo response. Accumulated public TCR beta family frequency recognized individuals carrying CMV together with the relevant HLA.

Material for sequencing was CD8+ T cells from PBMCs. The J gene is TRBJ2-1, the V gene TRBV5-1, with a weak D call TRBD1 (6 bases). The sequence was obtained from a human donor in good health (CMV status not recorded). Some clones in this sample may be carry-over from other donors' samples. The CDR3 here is CASRHQGTYNEQFF. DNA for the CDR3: TGCGCCAGCCGCCACCAGGGGACCTACAATGAGCAGTTCTTC. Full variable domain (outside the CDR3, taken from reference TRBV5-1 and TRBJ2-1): KAGVTQTPRYLIKTRGQQVTLSCSPISGHRSVSWYQQTPGQGLQFLFEYFSETQRNKGNFPGRFSGRQFSNSRSEMNVSTLELGDSALYLCASRHQGTYNEQFFGPGTRLTVL.